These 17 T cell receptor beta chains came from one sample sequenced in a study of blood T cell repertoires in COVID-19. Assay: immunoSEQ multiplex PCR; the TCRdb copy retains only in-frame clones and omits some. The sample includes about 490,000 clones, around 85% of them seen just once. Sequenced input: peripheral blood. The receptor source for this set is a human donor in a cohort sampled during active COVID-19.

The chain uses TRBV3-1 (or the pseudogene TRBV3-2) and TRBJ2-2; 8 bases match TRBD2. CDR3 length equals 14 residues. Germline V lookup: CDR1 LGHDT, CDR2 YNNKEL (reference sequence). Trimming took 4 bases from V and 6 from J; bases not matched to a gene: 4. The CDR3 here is CASSPGLVSGELFF. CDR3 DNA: TGTGCCAGCAGCCCGGGACTAGTGTCCGGGGAGCTGTTTTTT.

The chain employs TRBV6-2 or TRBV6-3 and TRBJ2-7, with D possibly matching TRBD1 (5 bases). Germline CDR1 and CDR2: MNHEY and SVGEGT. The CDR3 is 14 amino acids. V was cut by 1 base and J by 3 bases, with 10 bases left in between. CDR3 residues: CASSYLYQGYEQYF. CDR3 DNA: TGTGCCAGCAGTTACTTGTATCAGGGCTACGAGCAGTACTTC.

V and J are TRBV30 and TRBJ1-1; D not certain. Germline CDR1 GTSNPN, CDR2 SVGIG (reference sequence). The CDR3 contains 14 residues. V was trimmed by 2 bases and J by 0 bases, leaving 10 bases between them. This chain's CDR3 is CAWSRPQVNTEAFF. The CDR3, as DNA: TGTGCCTGGAGTCGCCCTCAGGTGAACACTGAAGCTTTCTTT.

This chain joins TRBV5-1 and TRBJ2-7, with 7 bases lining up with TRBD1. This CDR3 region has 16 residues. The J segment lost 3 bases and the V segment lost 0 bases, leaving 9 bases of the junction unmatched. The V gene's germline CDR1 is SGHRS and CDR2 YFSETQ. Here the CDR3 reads CASSLEIEAGGYEQYF. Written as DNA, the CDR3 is TGCGCCAGCAGCTTGGAGATAGAGGCAGGGGGCTACGAGCAGTACTTC.

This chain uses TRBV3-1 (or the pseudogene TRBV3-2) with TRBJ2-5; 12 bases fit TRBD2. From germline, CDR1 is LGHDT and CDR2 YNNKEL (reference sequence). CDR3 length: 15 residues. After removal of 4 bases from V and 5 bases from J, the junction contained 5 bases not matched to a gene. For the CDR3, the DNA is TGTGCCAGCAGCCCGGCTAGCGGGAGGGTGGAGACCCAGTACTTC. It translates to CASSPASGRVETQYF.

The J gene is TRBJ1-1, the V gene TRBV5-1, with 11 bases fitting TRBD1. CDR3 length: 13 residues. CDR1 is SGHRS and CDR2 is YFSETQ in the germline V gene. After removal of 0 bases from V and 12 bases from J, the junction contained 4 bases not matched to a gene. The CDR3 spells CASSLGTGGATFF. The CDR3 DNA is TGCGCCAGCAGCTTGGGGACAGGGGGCGCGACTTTCTTT.

The CDR3 sequence is CASSVDPSTGVSTDTQYF. CDR3 DNA: TGTGCCAGCAGCGTAGACCCCTCGACGGGAGTTAGCACAGATACGCAGTATTTT. V gene TRBV9 combines with J gene TRBJ2-3, with TRBD2 as a possible D gene (6 bases). The CDR3 runs 18 residues. Germline CDR1 and CDR2: SGDLS and YYNGEE. The V end lost 0 bases, the J end lost 0 bases, and 17 bases lay between the germline ends. The complete variable domain, with remaining parts taken from reference TRBV9 and TRBJ2-3, reads DSGVTQTPKHLITATGQRVTLRCSPRSGDLSVYWYQQSLDQGLQFLIQYYNGEERAKGNILERFSAQQFPDLHSELNLSSLELGDSALYFCASSVDPSTGVSTDTQYFGPGTRLTVL.

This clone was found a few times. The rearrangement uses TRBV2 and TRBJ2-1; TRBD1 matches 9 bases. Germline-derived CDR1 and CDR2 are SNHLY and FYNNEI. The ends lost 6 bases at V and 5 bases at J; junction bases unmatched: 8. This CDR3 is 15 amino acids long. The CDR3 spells CASSQDRGLHNEQFF. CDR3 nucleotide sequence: TGTGCCAGCAGCCAGGACAGGGGATTGCACAATGAGCAGTTCTTC.

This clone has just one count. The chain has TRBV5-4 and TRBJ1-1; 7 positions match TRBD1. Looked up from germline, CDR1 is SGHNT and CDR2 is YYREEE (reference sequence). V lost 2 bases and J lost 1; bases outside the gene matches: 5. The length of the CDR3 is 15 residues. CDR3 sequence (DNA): TGTGCCAGCAGCTTCTTGACAGGGCGGAACACTGAAGCTTTCTTT. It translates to CASSFLTGRNTEAFF.

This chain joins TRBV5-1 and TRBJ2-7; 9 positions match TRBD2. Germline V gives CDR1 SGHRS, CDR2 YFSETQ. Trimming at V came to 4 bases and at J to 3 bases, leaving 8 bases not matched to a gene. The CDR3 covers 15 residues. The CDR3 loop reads CASSLGTSRDYEQYF. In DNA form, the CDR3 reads TGCGCCAGCAGCCTCGGGACTAGCAGAGACTACGAGCAGTACTTC.

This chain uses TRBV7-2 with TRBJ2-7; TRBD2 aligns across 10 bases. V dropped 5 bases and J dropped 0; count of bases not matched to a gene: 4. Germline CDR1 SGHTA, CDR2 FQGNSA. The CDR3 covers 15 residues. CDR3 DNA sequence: TGTGCCAGCAGCACCTCTAGCGGGGGCTCCTACGAGCAGTACTTC. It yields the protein CASSTSSGGSYEQYF.

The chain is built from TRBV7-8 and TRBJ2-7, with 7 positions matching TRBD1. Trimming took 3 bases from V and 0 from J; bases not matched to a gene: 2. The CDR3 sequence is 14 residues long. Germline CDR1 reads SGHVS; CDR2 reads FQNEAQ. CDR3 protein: CASSFGTASYEQYF. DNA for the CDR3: TGTGCCAGCAGCTTCGGGACAGCCTCCTACGAGCAGTACTTC.

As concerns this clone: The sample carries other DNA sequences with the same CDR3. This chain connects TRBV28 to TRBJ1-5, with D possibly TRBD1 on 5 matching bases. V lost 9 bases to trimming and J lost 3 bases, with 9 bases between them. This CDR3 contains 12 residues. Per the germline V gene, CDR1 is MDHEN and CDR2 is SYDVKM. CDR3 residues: CASQGPNQPQHF. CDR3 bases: TGTGCCAGTCAGGGCCCCAATCAGCCCCAGCATTTT. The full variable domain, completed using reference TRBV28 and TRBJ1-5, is DVKVTQSSRYLVKRTGEKVFLECVQDMDHENMFWYRQDPGLGLRLIYFSYDVKMKEKGDIPEGYSVSREKKERFSLILESASTNQTSMYLCASQGPNQPQHFGDGTRLSIL.

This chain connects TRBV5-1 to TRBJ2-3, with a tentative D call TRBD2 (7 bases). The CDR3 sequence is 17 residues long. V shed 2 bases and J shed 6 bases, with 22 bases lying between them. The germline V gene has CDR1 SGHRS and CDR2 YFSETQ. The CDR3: CASSFNERDNELDTQYF. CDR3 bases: TGCGCCAGCAGCTTTAACGAGCGGGACAACGAGTTGGATACGCAGTATTTT.

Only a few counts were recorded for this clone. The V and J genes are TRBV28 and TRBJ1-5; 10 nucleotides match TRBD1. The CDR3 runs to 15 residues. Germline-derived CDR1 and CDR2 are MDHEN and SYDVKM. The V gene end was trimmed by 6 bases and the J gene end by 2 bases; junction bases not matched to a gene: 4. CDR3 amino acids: CASSQDRGGNQPQHF. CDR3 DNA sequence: TGTGCCAGCAGCCAGGACAGGGGGGGCAATCAGCCCCAGCATTTT.

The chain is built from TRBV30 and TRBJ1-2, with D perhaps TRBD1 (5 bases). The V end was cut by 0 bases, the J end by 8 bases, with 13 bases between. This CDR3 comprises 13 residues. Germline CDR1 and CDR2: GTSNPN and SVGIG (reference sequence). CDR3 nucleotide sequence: TGTGCCTGGAGTGTACAGGTCCTGGGGGGCTACACCTTC. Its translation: CAWSVQVLGGYTF. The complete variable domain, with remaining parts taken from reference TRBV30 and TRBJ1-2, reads SQTIHQWPATLVQPVGSPLSLECTVEGTSNPNLYWYRQAAGRGLQLLFYSVGIGQISSEVPQNLSASRPQDRQFILSSKKLLLSDSGFYLCAWSVQVLGGYTFGSGTRLTVV.

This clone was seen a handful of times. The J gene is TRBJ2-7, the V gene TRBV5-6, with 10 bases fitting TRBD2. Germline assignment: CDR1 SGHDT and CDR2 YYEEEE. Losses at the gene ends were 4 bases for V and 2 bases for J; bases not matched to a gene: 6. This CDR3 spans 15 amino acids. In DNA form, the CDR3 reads TGTGCCAGCAGCCCTGGACTAGCGGACACCTACGAGCAGTACTTC. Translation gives CASSPGLADTYEQYF.